One and the same sample provided the 15 T cell receptor beta chains below, sequenced in a study of blood T cell repertoires in COVID-19. Generated by immunoSEQ multiplex PCR, the TCRdb table keeps only in-frame clones and is missing some. The table records 85,000 to 120,000 clones, 76% of them present only once. Sample: peripheral blood. Every receptor here comes from a man older than 75 with COVID-19, enrolled during active disease.

The chain employs TRBV5-5 and TRBJ2-1; 10 nucleotides line up with TRBD2. The CDR3 is 15 amino acids. The V gene end was trimmed by 3 bases and the J gene end by 3 bases; junction bases not matched to a gene: 3. In germline, CDR1 is SGHKS, CDR2 YYEKEE (reference sequence). The CDR3 DNA reads TGTGCCAGCAGCTGGCTAGCGGGAGTCTACAATGAGCAGTTCTTC. Translated: CASSWLAGVYNEQFF.

This clone has just a few counts. The CDR3 nucleotides read TGTGCCAGCAGCTTAGGAGGGATAGCGGGAGTTGTGGATACGCAGTATTTT. This translates into CASSLGGIAGVVDTQYF. This chain connects TRBV7-9 to TRBJ2-3, with 9 bases fitting TRBD2. J lost 6 bases, V lost 1 base, and 11 bases had no gene match. The germline V gene has CDR1 SEHNR and CDR2 FQNEAQ (reference sequence). The CDR3 loop spans 17 amino acids. Full variable domain (missing parts from reference TRBV7-9 and TRBJ2-3): DTGVSQNPRHKITKRGQNVTFRCDPISEHNRLYWYRQTLGQGPEFLTYFQNEAQLEKSRLLSDRFSAERPKGSFSTLEIQRTEQGDSAMYLCASSLGGIAGVVDTQYFGPGTRLTVL.

This chain connects TRBV29-1 to TRBJ1-1; D not resolved. V shed 3 bases and J shed 10 bases, with 15 bases lying between them. Germline V gene data show CDR1 as SQVTM and CDR2 as ANQGSEA. CDR3 length: 12 amino acids. The CDR3 bases are TGCAGCGTTGAGTGGAGGGAGAGTCGAGCTTTCTTT. Protein sequence: CSVEWRESRAFF.

For the CDR3, the DNA is TGCGCCAGCAGTCTGGAGCTCGCGGGAGGCCACGAGCAGTACTTC. It is translated as CASSLELAGGHEQYF. The J gene is TRBJ2-7, the V gene TRBV5-1; 8 nucleotides line up with TRBD2. Unmatched junction bases numbered 12, after V lost 5 bases and J lost 5 bases. Germline-derived CDR1 and CDR2 are SGHRS and YFSETQ. The CDR3 loop spans 15 amino acids.

The chain combines TRBV28 with TRBJ1-6; D is uncertain. The germline gives CDR1 MDHEN, CDR2 SYDVKM. The CDR3 loop spans 12 amino acids. With 11 bases removed from V and 5 bases from J, the gap between germline ends came to 10 bases. CDR3 sequence reads: CAASTDNSPLHF. As DNA, the CDR3 is TGTGCCGCATCCACGGATAATTCACCCCTCCACTTT.

This sequence joins TRBV5-1 and TRBJ2-5; 12 bases are shared with TRBD2. CDR3 length equals 16 residues. Germline CDR1 SGHRS, CDR2 YFSETQ. Germline trimming cut 4 bases from V and 0 bases from J; bases unmatched to any gene: 4. DNA of the CDR3: TGCGCCAGCAGCGAAAGACTAGCGGGAGACCAAGAGACCCAGTACTTC. Translated: CASSERLAGDQETQYF.

The chain joins TRBV4-1 to TRBJ2-7, with D tentatively TRBD2 (5 bases). V was trimmed by 0 bases and J by 2 bases, leaving 26 bases between them. This CDR3 contains 20 residues. Germline V CDR1 and CDR2: MGHRA, YSYEKL. The CDR3 DNA reads as TGCGCCAGCAGCCAAGAGGGAGAGTGGGCAGGCCGAGGTCTACCCTACGAGCAGTACTTC. This translates into CASSQEGEWAGRGLPYEQYF.

This clone occurred once. The DNA for the CDR3 is TGTGCCAGCAGTTACGCAGGGAGGGAAAAACTGTTTTTT. It yields the protein CASSYAGREKLFF. The rearrangement links TRBV6-5 to TRBJ1-4; D is perhaps TRBD1 (5 bases). This CDR3 contains 13 residues. V was shortened by 2 bases and J by 8 bases, with 9 bases between the two germline ends. Germline assignment: CDR1 MNHEY and CDR2 SVGAGI.

The chain combines TRBV9 with TRBJ2-3; 8 nucleotides agree with TRBD2. V shed 3 bases and J 0 bases; nucleotides not matched to a gene: 3. This CDR3 has 15 residues. Germline V gene sequence: CDR1 SGDLS, CDR2 YYNGEE. The DNA for the CDR3 is TGTGCCAGCAGCGCCCGGGAGGGAAGCACAGATACGCAGTATTTT. It is translated as CASSAREGSTDTQYF.

The V call is TRBV11-3, the J call TRBJ1-1, with a tentative D call TRBD1 (5 bases). Trimming stripped 5 bases from V and 3 bases from J, with 19 bases between. This CDR3 contains 16 residues. Germline-derived CDR1 and CDR2 are SGHNT and YENEEA. The CDR3 reads CASSPPGGEGHTEAFF. The CDR3 nucleotides are TGTGCCAGCAGCCCCCCGGGGGGTGAGGGACACACTGAAGCTTTCTTT.

This chain uses TRBV7-9 with TRBJ2-4; 10 nucleotides match TRBD2. The CDR3 runs 17 residues. In germline, CDR1 is SEHNR, CDR2 FQNEAQ (reference sequence). J gave up 6 bases and V 5 bases, and 13 bases lay outside the gene matches. The CDR3 DNA follows: TGTGCCAGCAGCCCAAGCCGGACCATAGCGGGAGGAAACATTCAGTACTTC. This gives the protein CASSPSRTIAGGNIQYF.

The chain combines TRBV7-3 with TRBJ2-7; TRBD2 agrees at 8 bases. V shed 3 bases and J 2 bases; nucleotides not matched to a gene: 6. Germline values: CDR1 SGHTA, CDR2 FQGTGA. The CDR3 has 15 amino acids. CDR3 in amino acids: CASSFSSGGTYEQYF. The CDR3, as DNA: TGTGCCAGCAGCTTCAGCAGCGGGGGAACCTACGAGCAGTACTTC.

The chain recombines TRBV11-2 with TRBJ2-7; 9 nucleotides line up with TRBD1. Germline lookup yields CDR1 SGHAT and CDR2 FQNNGV. This CDR3 has 15 residues. V was pared by 5 bases and J by 2 bases, with 7 bases of the junction left unmatched. The DNA of the CDR3 is TGTGCCAGCAGCCCACTTGGACAGGGGACCTACGAGCAGTACTTC. Translating gives CASSPLGQGTYEQYF.

CDR3: CASSRRLAGQNEQFF. CDR3 coding DNA: TGTGCCAGCAGCCGCAGACTAGCGGGACAGAATGAGCAGTTCTTC. The chain is built from TRBV11-2 and TRBJ2-1; TRBD2 aligns across 11 bases. The V segment lost 5 bases and the J segment 7 bases; nucleotides outside the gene matches: 7. CDR3 length equals 15 residues. Germline loops: CDR1 SGHAT, CDR2 FQNNGV.

V is TRBV5-1 and J is TRBJ1-2; the D gene is possibly TRBD1 (6 bases). CDR1 SGHRS and CDR2 YFSETQ come from the germline V gene. This CDR3 spans 13 amino acids. Trimming pared 4 bases from V and 4 bases from J, leaving 11 bases between. The chain's CDR3 is CASSEDRSYGYTF. The DNA of the CDR3 is TGCGCCAGCAGCGAGGACAGAAGCTATGGCTACACCTTC.